This entry lists 26 T cell receptor beta chains sequenced from one sample in a study of T-cell reconstitution after alpha-beta-depleted transplantation in children. TCRbeta library construction was performed incorporating unique molecular identifiers. Each CDR3 protein gets one entry after TCRdb re-called the PCR reads with MiXCR. Among just over 950,000 distinct CDR3 sequences listed, roughly 29% were seen once. Sequenced here: PBMCs, mostly from graft donor cells, sampled 360 days after TCRalphabeta/CD19-depleted stem cell transplant. Receptor source: a boy under three years old who had a stem cell transplant for SCID, so the T cells may come from the graft donor.

The chain links TRBV28 to TRBJ1-6; the D gene is possibly TRBD1 (5 bases). The CDR3 has 14 amino acids. Trimming cost V 6 bases and J 9 bases, with 15 bases left between them. Germline V gene lookup returns CDR1 MDHEN and CDR2 SYDVKM. The CDR3 sequence is CASRPTGLPSPLHF. The CDR3 DNA sequence: TGTGCCAGCAGGCCGACGGGACTTCCTTCACCCCTCCACTTT. Variable domain in full (rest from reference TRBV28 and TRBJ1-6): DVKVTQSSRYLVKRTGEKVFLECVQDMDHENMFWYRQDPGLGLRLIYFSYDVKMKEKGDIPEGYSVSREKKERFSLILESASTNQTSMYLCASRPTGLPSPLHFGNGTRLTVT.

This clonotype was found a few times. The V and J genes are TRBV28 and TRBJ2-5; D not resolved. Germline V gives CDR1 MDHEN, CDR2 SYDVKM. This CDR3 has 13 amino acids. V lost 3 bases, J lost 5 bases, and 10 bases lay in between. CDR3 residues: CASSFRLGETQYF. DNA of the CDR3: TGTGCCAGCAGTTTCCGTCTTGGGGAGACCCAGTACTTC.

V usage is TRBV7-8 and J usage is TRBJ2-1; D may be TRBD2 (6 bases). The germline CDR1 and CDR2 sequences are SGHVS and FQNEAQ. The CDR3 totals 16 residues. Deletions cut 5 bases from V and 0 bases from J, with 14 bases between. CDR3 in amino acids: CASSARGTYSYNEQFF. CDR3 in DNA: TGTGCCAGCAGCGCCAGAGGGACTTACTCCTACAATGAGCAGTTCTTC.

The chain links TRBV6-1 to TRBJ2-4; D remains ambiguous. The CDR3 contains 15 residues. The V and J ends lost 6 bases and 1 base respectively, with 13 bases between them. Germline V gene data show CDR1 as MNHNS and CDR2 as SASEGT. This chain's CDR3 is CASSSRPRAKNIQYF. The DNA of the CDR3 is TGTGCCAGCAGCTCCCGCCCAAGGGCCAAAAACATTCAGTACTTC.

This chain joins TRBV10-3 and TRBJ2-5; D gene unclear. This CDR3 has 12 residues. The germline gives CDR1 ENHRY, CDR2 SYGVKD. Trimming shortened V by 10 bases and J by 1 base, and 10 bases separated the two germline ends. The CDR3 DNA follows: TGTGCCACATCCAAGGCCCAAGAGACCCAGTACTTC. Protein sequence: CATSKAQETQYF.

The V gene is TRBV19, the J gene TRBJ1-6; 8 bases agree with TRBD1. The V gene end was trimmed by 6 bases and the J gene end by 7 bases; junction bases not matched to a gene: 11. Germline V lookup: CDR1 LNHDA, CDR2 SQIVND (reference sequence). CDR3 size: 16 residues. The DNA of the CDR3 is TGTGCCAGTAGCCTTGTCTGGACAGGGTGGAATTCACCCCTCCACTTT. Translated: CASSLVWTGWNSPLHF.

The chain employs TRBV12-3 or TRBV12-4 and TRBJ2-5, with 7 bases lining up with TRBD2. This CDR3 is built from 15 residues. Trimming cost V 6 bases and J 4 bases; bases outside gene matches: 11. The CDR3 loop is CASRRTGGLVETQYF. As DNA, the CDR3 is TGTGCCAGCAGGCGAACGGGGGGACTCGTAGAGACCCAGTACTTC.

The V and J genes are TRBV29-1 and TRBJ2-7; TRBD1 aligns across 8 bases. The CDR3 length is 12 residues. V shed 5 bases, J shed 4 bases, and the junction held 4 bases outside the gene matches. Germline V CDR1 and CDR2: SQVTM, ANQGSEA. In DNA, the CDR3 is TGCAGCGTTCTTAACAGGGGGTACGAGCAGTACTTC. Translated: CSVLNRGYEQYF.

This clonotype was observed a handful of times. V is TRBV7-2 and J is TRBJ2-1; TRBD1 agrees at 10 bases. Per the germline V gene, CDR1 is SGHTA and CDR2 is FQGNSA. After removal of 3 bases from V and 5 bases from J, the junction contained 1 base not matched to a gene. The CDR3 has 14 amino acids. The CDR3 sequence is CASSFDRGHNEQFF. Written as DNA, the CDR3 is TGTGCCAGCAGCTTCGACAGGGGGCACAATGAGCAGTTCTTC.

This chain's CDR3 is CASSKEGREKLFF. CDR3 nucleotides: TGCGCCAGCAGCAAAGAGGGGCGGGAAAAACTGTTTTTT. The rearrangement links TRBV5-1 to TRBJ1-4; weak D call: TRBD1 (5 bases). V was shortened by 4 bases and J by 8 bases, with 12 bases between the two germline ends. Looked up from germline, CDR1 is SGHRS and CDR2 is YFSETQ. The CDR3 consists of 13 residues.

On this clonotype: A junction end diverges from the germline sequence, so it may reflect a read error. V is TRBV2 and J is TRBJ2-7; 9 nucleotides agree with TRBD1. There are 14 residues in the CDR3. Germline V CDR1 and CDR2: SNHLY, FYNNEI. CDR3 sequence: CASIEQGASYEQYF. DNA for the CDR3: TGTGCCAGCATTGAACAGGGGGCGTCCTACGAGCAGTACTTC.

The chain joins TRBV9 to TRBJ1-2; D is unclear. The germline gives CDR1 SGDLS, CDR2 YYNGEE. Trimming cost V 4 bases and J 4 bases, with 8 bases left between them. CDR3 length: 12 residues. CDR3 sequence (DNA): TGTGCCAGCAGCTTACACTTCTATGGCTACACCTTC. This sequence encodes CASSLHFYGYTF.

This clonotype was observed a few times. The CDR3 nucleotides read TGTGCCAGCAGAATGGCGGGGGGAGATACGCAGTATTTT. Translation: CASRMAGGDTQYF. V gene TRBV7-8 combines with J gene TRBJ2-3; 8 bases are shared with TRBD2. The V gene's germline CDR1 is SGHVS and CDR2 FQNEAQ. Unmatched junction bases numbered 4, after V lost 6 bases and J lost 5 bases. CDR3 length equals 13 residues.

This clonotype has only a few counts. The V call is TRBV5-1, the J call TRBJ2-1; no clear D. CDR3 length: 13 residues. Germline V gene lookup returns CDR1 SGHRS and CDR2 YFSETQ. Trimming stripped 1 base from V and 7 bases from J, with 9 bases between. The DNA for the CDR3 is TGCGCCAGCAGCTTGACTCAGGCTAATGAGCAGTTCTTC. Amino acid sequence: CASSLTQANEQFF.

The chain carries TRBV7-8 and TRBJ2-3; the D gene could be TRBD1 or TRBD2 (6 bases each). There are 15 residues in the CDR3. Germline CDR1 SGHVS, CDR2 FQNEAQ. V dropped 1 base and J dropped 5 bases, with 13 bases sitting between them. CDR3 sequence (DNA): TGTGCCAGCAGCTTAGGAGGGGGGCCTTTAGATACGCAGTATTTT. It specifies CASSLGGGPLDTQYF.

This clonotype has only a few counts. The chain joins TRBV20-1 to TRBJ2-3; TRBD2 might be the D (7 bases). CDR3 length equals 17 residues. Trimming took 1 base from V and 2 from J, leaving 19 bases between them. Germline assignment: CDR1 DFQATT and CDR2 SNEGSKA (reference sequence). This chain's CDR3 is CSARVGLRGGDTDTQYF. In nucleotides, the CDR3 is TGCAGTGCTAGAGTCGGCCTGAGGGGGGGTGACACAGATACGCAGTATTTT.

The CDR3 reads CATSRSRTGLGEKLFF. CDR3 sequence (DNA): TGTGCCACCAGCAGATCACGGACAGGTCTTGGTGAAAAACTGTTTTTT. V and J are TRBV15 and TRBJ1-4; 7 bases map to TRBD1. V shed 2 bases and J 7 bases; nucleotides not matched to a gene: 10. Germline CDR1 reads LNHNV; CDR2 reads YYDKDF (reference sequence). This CDR3 contains 16 residues.

This clonotype was seen a few times. V gene TRBV29-1 combines with J gene TRBJ2-1; the match to TRBD1 covers 10 bases. J was trimmed by 15 bases and V by 2 bases; bases with no gene match: 13. CDR1 and CDR2 (germline): SQVTM, ANQGSEA. This CDR3 is 14 amino acids long. The CDR3 DNA sequence: TGCAGCGTTGAACCGGACAGGGGGTCTCACGGGCCGTTCTTC. The encoded protein is CSVEPDRGSHGPFF.

This clonotype has a handful of counts. This chain uses TRBV12-3 or TRBV12-4 with TRBJ1-3; TRBD1 matches at 7 bases. The CDR3 length is 15 residues. J gave up 4 bases and V 2 bases, and 5 bases lay outside the gene matches. CDR3 sequence: CASSLRGTAGNTIYF. CDR3 coding DNA: TGTGCCAGCAGTTTAAGGGGGACAGCCGGAAACACCATATATTTT.

The V and J genes are TRBV7-6 and TRBJ2-2; the match to TRBD2 covers 9 bases. CDR3 length: 16 amino acids. In germline, CDR1 is SGHVS, CDR2 FNYEAQ. V gave up 3 bases and J gave up 3 bases; unmatched junction bases: 5. This CDR3 reads CASSFSGRKDTGELFF. CDR3 bases: TGTGCCAGCAGCTTTAGCGGGAGAAAGGACACCGGGGAGCTGTTTTTT.

This chain links TRBV15 with TRBJ2-3; tentative D call: TRBD2 (5 bases). Trimming took off 4 bases at V and 2 bases at J, with 19 bases between the two ends. This CDR3 contains 17 residues. Germline V CDR1 and CDR2: LNHNV, YYDKDF (reference sequence). The CDR3 protein is CATSTPGPTTHTDTQYF. As DNA, the CDR3 is TGTGCCACCAGCACCCCTGGACCGACTACGCACACAGATACGCAGTATTTT.

This clonotype came up a few times. The chain joins TRBV4-1 to TRBJ1-1; D remains unclear. V was trimmed by 0 bases and J by 4 bases, leaving 9 bases between them. CDR3 length: 14 residues. Germline CDR1 reads MGHRA; CDR2 reads YSYEKL. The CDR3 DNA follows: TGCGCCAGCAGCCAAGACCCGGTTAGCACTGAAGCTTTCTTT. It yields the protein CASSQDPVSTEAFF.

This clonotype was recorded many times. The rearrangement links TRBV10-2 to TRBJ2-1; D remains ambiguous. This CDR3 has 15 amino acids. Trimming removed 2 bases at V and 8 bases at J, with 16 bases between. CDR1 is WSHSY, CDR2 SAAADI, per germline. The CDR3: CASSEVPPGLHEQFF. Written as DNA, the CDR3 is TGCGCCAGCAGTGAGGTACCCCCTGGCCTGCATGAGCAGTTCTTC.

This clonotype was detected a few times. V usage is TRBV28 and J usage is TRBJ2-1; 7 nucleotides agree with TRBD2. V was pared by 5 bases and J by 11 bases, with 12 bases of the junction left unmatched. The CDR3 totals 14 residues. Germline loops: CDR1 MDHEN, CDR2 SYDVKM. This CDR3 is CASSTTGLGNKQFF. The CDR3 DNA reads TGTGCCAGCAGTACCACCGGACTAGGGAATAAGCAGTTCTTC.

This clonotype has just a few counts. The J gene is TRBJ2-1, the V gene TRBV12-3 or TRBV12-4; 12 nucleotides match TRBD2. The CDR3 is 15 residues long. V was clipped by 6 bases and J by 7 bases; unmatched bases: 7. The CDR3 DNA reads as TGTGCCAGCAGAGCTAGCGGGGGGGCCCTAAATGAGCAGTTCTTC. It encodes CASRASGGALNEQFF.

This clonotype was counted a few times. The CDR3 coding sequence is TGCAGTGGGGCAGGGCAGAGCTACGAGCAGTACTTC. Encoded protein: CSGAGQSYEQYF. This rearrangement joins TRBV20-1 to TRBJ2-7; perhaps TRBD1 as D (5 bases). Germline CDR1 reads DFQATT; CDR2 reads SNEGSKA (reference sequence). The CDR3 extends over 12 amino acids. V was pared by 7 bases and J by 3 bases, with 13 bases between.